The clone carrying this TCR beta chain has at least ten counts. These data come from a study of molecular identifiers for immune sequencing clone quantification. One entry per CDR3 protein, called by TCRdb with MiXCR from the PCR reads. This table has around 480,000 distinct CDR3 sequences, around a fifth appearing once. V gave up 2 bases and J gave up 4 bases, with 7 bases separating them. The CDR3 covers 13 residues. Per germline, CDR1 MNHEY and CDR2 SMNVEV (reference sequence). V gene TRBV27 combines with J gene TRBJ2-3; D is unclear. The sequence was obtained from a human donor in good health. Some libraries in this study had Jurkat cell RNA spiked in. The sample consisted of naive CD8+ T cells from blood, with Jurkat cell RNA spiked in. Subset of the sample: FACS-sorted CD8+CD4-CCR7+CD45RA+ naive T cells. The CDR3 here is CASSLGISDTQYF. Written as DNA, the CDR3 is TGTGCCAGCAGTTTAGGGATCTCAGATACGCAGTATTTT.